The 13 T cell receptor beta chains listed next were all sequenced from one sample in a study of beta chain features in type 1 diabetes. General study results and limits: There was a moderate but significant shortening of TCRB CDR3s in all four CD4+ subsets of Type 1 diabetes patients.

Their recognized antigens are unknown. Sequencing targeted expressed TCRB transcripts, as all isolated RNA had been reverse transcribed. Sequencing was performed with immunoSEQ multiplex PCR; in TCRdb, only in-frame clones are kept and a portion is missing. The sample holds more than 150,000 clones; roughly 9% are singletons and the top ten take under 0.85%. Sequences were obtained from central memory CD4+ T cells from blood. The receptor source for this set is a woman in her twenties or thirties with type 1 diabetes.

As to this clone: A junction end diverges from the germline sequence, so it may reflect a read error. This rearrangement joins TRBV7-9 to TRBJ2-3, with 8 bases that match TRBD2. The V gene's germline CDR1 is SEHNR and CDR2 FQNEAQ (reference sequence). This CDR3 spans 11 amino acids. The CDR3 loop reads CASSSGLENNF. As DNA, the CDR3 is TGTGCCAGCAGTTCGGGACTAGAAAATAATTTT.

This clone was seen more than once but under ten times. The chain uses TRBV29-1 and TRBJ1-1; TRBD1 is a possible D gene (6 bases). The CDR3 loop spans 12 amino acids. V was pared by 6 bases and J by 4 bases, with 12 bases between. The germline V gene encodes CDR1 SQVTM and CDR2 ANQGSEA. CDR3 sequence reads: CSVTRGFTEAFF. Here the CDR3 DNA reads TGCAGCGTGACCAGGGGATTCACTGAAGCTTTCTTT.

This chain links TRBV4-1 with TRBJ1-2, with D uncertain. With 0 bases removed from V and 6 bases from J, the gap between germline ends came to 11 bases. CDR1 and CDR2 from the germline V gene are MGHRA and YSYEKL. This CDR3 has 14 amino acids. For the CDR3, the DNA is TGCGCCAGCAGCCAAGATTTGGGGAGGGATGGCTACACCTTC. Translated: CASSQDLGRDGYTF.

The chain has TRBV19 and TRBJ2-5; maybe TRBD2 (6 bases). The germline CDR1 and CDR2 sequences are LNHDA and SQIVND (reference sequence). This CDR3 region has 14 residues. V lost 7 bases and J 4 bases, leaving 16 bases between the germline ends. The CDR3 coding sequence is TGTGCCAGTACCCAGAATAGGGGACTAGAGACCCAGTACTTC. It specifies CASTQNRGLETQYF.

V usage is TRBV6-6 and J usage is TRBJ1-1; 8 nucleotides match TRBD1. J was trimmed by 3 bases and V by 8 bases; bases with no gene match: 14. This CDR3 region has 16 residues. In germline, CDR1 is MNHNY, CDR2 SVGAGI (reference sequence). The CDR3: CASRRSGRGLDTEAFF. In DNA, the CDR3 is TGTGCCAGCCGCAGGAGTGGCAGGGGGCTAGACACTGAAGCTTTCTTT.

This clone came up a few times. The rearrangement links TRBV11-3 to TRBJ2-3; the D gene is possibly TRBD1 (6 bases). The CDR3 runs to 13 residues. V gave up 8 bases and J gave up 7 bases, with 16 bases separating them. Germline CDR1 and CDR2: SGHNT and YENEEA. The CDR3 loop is CASQGLAVNTQYF. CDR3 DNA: TGTGCCAGCCAGGGGCTAGCCGTCAATACGCAGTATTTT.

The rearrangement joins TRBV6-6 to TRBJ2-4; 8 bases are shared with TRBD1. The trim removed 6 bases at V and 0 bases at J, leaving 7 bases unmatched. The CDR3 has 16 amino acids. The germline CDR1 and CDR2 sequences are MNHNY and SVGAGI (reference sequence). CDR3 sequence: CASRRQGFEAKNIQYF. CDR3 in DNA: TGTGCCAGCAGGCGACAGGGGTTTGAAGCCAAAAACATTCAGTACTTC.

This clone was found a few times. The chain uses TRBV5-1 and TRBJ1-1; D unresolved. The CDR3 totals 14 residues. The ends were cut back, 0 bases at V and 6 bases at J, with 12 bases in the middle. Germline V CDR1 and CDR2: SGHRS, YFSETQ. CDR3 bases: TGCGCCAGCAGCTTGGTGGCGGGGTTGGCTGAAGCTTTCTTT. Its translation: CASSLVAGLAEAFF.

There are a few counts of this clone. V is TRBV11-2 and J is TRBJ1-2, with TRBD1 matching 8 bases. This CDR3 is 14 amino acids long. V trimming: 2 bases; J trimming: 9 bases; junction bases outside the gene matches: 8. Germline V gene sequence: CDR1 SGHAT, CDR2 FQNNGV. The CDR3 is CASSLPGQGHSYTF. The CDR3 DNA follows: TGTGCCAGCAGCTTACCTGGACAGGGTCATAGCTACACCTTC.

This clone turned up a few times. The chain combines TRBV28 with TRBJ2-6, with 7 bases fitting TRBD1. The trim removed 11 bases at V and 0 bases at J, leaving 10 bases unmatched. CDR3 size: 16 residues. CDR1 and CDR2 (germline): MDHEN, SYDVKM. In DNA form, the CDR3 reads TGTGCCTCCCTGGGACAGTGGAGCTCTGGGGCCAACGTCCTGACTTTC. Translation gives CASLGQWSSGANVLTF.

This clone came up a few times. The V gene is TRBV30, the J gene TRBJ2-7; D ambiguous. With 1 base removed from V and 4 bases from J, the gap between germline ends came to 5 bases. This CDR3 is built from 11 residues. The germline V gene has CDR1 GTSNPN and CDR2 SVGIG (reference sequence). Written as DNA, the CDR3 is TGTGCCTGGAGTGCCCTTTACGAGCAGTACTTC. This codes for CAWSALYEQYF. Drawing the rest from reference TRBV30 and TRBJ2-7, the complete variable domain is SQTIHQWPATLVQPVGSPLSLECTVEGTSNPNLYWYRQAAGRGLQLLFYSVGIGQISSEVPQNLSASRPQDRQFILSSKKLLLSDSGFYLCAWSALYEQYFGPGTRLTVT.

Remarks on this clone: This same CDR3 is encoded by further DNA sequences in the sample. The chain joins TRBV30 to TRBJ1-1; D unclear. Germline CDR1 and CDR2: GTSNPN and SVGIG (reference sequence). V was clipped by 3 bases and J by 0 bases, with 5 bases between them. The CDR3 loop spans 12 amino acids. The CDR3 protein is CAWSPMNTEAFF. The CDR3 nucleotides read TGTGCCTGGAGCCCCATGAACACTGAAGCTTTCTTT.

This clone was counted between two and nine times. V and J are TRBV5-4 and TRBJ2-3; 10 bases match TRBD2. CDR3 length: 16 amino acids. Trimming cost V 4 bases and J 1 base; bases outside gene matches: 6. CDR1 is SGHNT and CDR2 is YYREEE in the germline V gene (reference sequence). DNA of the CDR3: TGTGCCAGCAGCCCTAGCGGGGGACACGGCACAGATACGCAGTATTTT. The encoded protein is CASSPSGGHGTDTQYF.